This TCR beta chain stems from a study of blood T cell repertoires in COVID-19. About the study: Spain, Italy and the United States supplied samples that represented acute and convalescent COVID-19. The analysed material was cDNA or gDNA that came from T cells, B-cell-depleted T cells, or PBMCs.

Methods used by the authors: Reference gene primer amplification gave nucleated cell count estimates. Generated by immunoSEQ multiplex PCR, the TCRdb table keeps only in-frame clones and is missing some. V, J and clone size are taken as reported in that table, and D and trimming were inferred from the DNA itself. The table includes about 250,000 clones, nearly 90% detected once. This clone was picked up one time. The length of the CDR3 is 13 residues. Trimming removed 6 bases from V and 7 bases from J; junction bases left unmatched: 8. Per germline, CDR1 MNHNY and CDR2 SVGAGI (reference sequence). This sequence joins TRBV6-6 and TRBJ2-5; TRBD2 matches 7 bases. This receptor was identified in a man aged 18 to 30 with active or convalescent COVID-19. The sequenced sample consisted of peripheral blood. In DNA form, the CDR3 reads TGTGCCAGCAGACCTGGACTAGTGGGGACCCAGTACTTC. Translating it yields CASRPGLVGTQYF.